This T cell receptor (beta chain) was recorded in a study of PD-1 blockade in classical Hodgkin lymphoma. Study-wide background: Patients had nivolumab dosed at 3 mg/kg, delivered intravenously every 2 weeks. The study's findings and limits: Relapsed/refractory patients reportedly had lower baseline diversity than newly diagnosed patients. Newly diagnosed and completely responding patients shared comparable baseline diversity.

Germline CDR1 is MDHEN and CDR2 is SYDVKM. This CDR3 comprises 18 residues. The V gene lost 3 bases and the J gene lost 0 bases, with 17 bases spanning the gap. Assay used: immunoSEQ multiplex PCR; TCRdb lists only in-frame clones, some missing. This repertoire shows about 40,000 clones, about three quarters found once; its top ten account for roughly 13%. For this clone: Its specificity is not known.

Exposure to brentuximab vedotin varied, and each patient had relapsed following autologous stem cell transplantation. The sample in question was peripheral blood mononuclear cells (PBMCs), obtained at baseline. This rearrangement joins TRBV28 to TRBJ1-4, with a tentative D call TRBD1 (6 bases). This clonotype originated in a human donor with classical Hodgkin lymphoma. CDR3 residues: CASSFGARDNPTNEKLFF. CDR3 bases: TGTGCCAGCAGTTTTGGGGCCCGGGACAACCCAACTAATGAAAAACTGTTTTTT.